Presented here are 8 T cell receptor beta chains from one specimen sequenced in a study of shared clonotypes between healthy human individuals. Measured with immunoSEQ multiplex PCR; TCRdb has only the in-frame clones, and not every one. The sample has about 2.4 million clones, over 85% seen once. Sequencing input: naive CD4+ T cells from PBMCs. Subset in this sample: CD45RA+ positively selected. The receptors derive from a man aged 18 to 30 in good health. Some clones in this sample may be carry-over from other donors' samples.

Here the CDR3 reads CASSFPRDRGPLAKNIQYF. The CDR3 DNA is TGTGCCAGCAGCTTCCCTCGGGACAGGGGTCCCCTAGCCAAAAACATTCAGTACTTC. The chain combines TRBV7-2 with TRBJ2-4; TRBD1 matches at 10 bases. The CDR3 spans 19 residues. Germline trimming cut 3 bases from V and 0 bases from J; bases unmatched to any gene: 11. CDR1 and CDR2 (germline): SGHTA, FQGNSA.

Turning to this clone: Other DNA sequences from this sample encode an identical CDR3 as well. This chain joins TRBV7-6 and TRBJ2-5; D call uncertain. The CDR3 has 13 residues. Looked up from germline, CDR1 is SGHVS and CDR2 is FNYEAQ. With 1 base removed from V and 5 bases from J, the gap between germline ends came to 8 bases. In DNA form, the CDR3 reads TGTGCCAGCAGCTTAGGCCCCCAGGAGACCCAGTACTTC. Encoded protein: CASSLGPQETQYF.

The chain links TRBV18 to TRBJ2-1, with 12 positions matching TRBD2. Germline-derived CDR1 and CDR2 are KGHSH and LQKENI. The trim removed 3 bases at V and 7 bases at J, leaving 10 bases unmatched. The length of the CDR3 is 17 residues. In DNA, the CDR3 is TGTGCCAGCTCACCTCTAGCGGGAGGGTCCTCCTGGAATGAGCAGTTCTTC. This encodes CASSPLAGGSSWNEQFF.

This clone was found once. This chain joins TRBV7-8 and TRBJ1-3; possibly TRBD1 for D (5 bases). V dropped 5 bases and J dropped 0 bases, with 17 bases sitting between them. This CDR3 is built from 17 residues. The germline V gene encodes CDR1 SGHVS and CDR2 FQNEAQ. In DNA form, the CDR3 reads TGTGCCAGCAGCAGTCTTTGGGGACGGAACTCTGGAAACACCATATATTTT. Its protein product is CASSSLWGRNSGNTIYF.

As regards this clone: Other DNA sequences in this specimen translate into the identical CDR3. This sequence joins TRBV7-9 and TRBJ2-2; 8 bases are a match to TRBD2. CDR3 length: 15 amino acids. CDR1 is SEHNR and CDR2 is FQNEAQ in the germline V gene (reference sequence). The ends lost 0 bases at V and 5 bases at J; junction bases unmatched: 2. The CDR3 loop reads CASSLAAGGTGELFF. The CDR3 DNA reads TGTGCCAGCAGCTTAGCGGCGGGGGGAACCGGGGAGCTGTTTTTT.

This clone was detected once. The rearrangement links TRBV28 to TRBJ1-1, with TRBD1 identical over 10 bases. V lost 7 bases to trimming and J lost 0 bases; unmatched junction nucleotides: 5. The CDR3 runs to 15 residues. Germline V gene lookup returns CDR1 MDHEN and CDR2 SYDVKM. This chain's CDR3 is CASIGTGVVNTEAFF. Here the CDR3 DNA reads TGTGCCAGCATTGGGACAGGGGTGGTGAACACTGAAGCTTTCTTT.

CDR3 nucleotide sequence: TGTGCCACCAGCACTAGCGGGACGGTTTGGGATACGCAGTATTTT. It codes for CATSTSGTVWDTQYF. This chain uses TRBV15 with TRBJ2-3; 9 bases are shared with TRBD2. In germline, CDR1 is LNHNV, CDR2 YYDKDF (reference sequence). This CDR3 has 15 amino acids. With V trimmed by 4 bases and J by 6 bases, 8 bases remained unmatched.

The chain combines TRBV30 with TRBJ2-2, with a weak D call TRBD1 (6 bases). V was cut by 2 bases and J by 4 bases, with 17 bases left in between. CDR1 and CDR2 from the germline V gene are GTSNPN and SVGIG (reference sequence). The CDR3 consists of 16 residues. CDR3 amino acids: CAWSLWDQGSTGELFF. In DNA form, the CDR3 reads TGTGCCTGGAGTTTGTGGGATCAGGGGTCCACCGGGGAGCTGTTTTTT. Together with reference TRBV30 and TRBJ2-2, the CDR3 gives the full variable domain: SQTIHQWPATLVQPVGSPLSLECTVEGTSNPNLYWYRQAAGRGLQLLFYSVGIGQISSEVPQNLSASRPQDRQFILSSKKLLLSDSGFYLCAWSLWDQGSTGELFFGEGSRLTVL.